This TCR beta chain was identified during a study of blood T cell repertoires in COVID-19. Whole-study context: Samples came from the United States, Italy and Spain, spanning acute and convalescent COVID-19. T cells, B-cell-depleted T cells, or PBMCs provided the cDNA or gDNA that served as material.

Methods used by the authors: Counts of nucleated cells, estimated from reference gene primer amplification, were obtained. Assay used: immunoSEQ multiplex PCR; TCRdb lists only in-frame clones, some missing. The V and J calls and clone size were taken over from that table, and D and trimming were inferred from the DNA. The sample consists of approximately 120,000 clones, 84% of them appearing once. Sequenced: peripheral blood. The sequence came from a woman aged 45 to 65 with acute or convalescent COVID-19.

The CDR3 is CASKVAGGEYGYTF. The DNA for the CDR3 is TGTGCCAGCAAGGTGGCTGGGGGGGAGTATGGCTACACCTTC. The chain couples TRBV27 to TRBJ1-2, with D possibly TRBD1 on 5 matching bases. Trimming took off 7 bases at V and 5 bases at J, with 17 bases between the two ends. Germline values: CDR1 MNHEY, CDR2 SMNVEV (reference sequence). CDR3 length equals 14 residues.